The count of the clone carrying this T cell receptor beta chain is one. Its antigen is unknown. TCRdb re-called the reads through MiXCR, storing one row per CDR3 protein. The data show approximately 600,000 distinct CDR3 sequences, with 40% seen just once and 48% held by the top ten. CDR1 is MGHRA and CDR2 is YSYEKL in the germline V gene. V lost 1 base, J lost 1 base, and 9 bases stayed unmatched. The CDR3 has 20 residues. This specimen comes from a study of T cell repertoires in cytomegalovirus infection. Whole-study results and caveats: Accumulated public TCR beta family frequency recognized individuals carrying CMV together with the relevant HLA. Clonotype analysis showed dominance of the ex vivo response by HLA-C-restricted CMV-specific TCR beta clonotypes.

The V call is TRBV4-1, the J call TRBJ2-1; 14 bases align to TRBD2. The receptor's source is a human donor in good health (CMV status not recorded). Some clones in this sample may be carry-over from other donors' samples. Here the sequenced sample was cultured PBMCs, taken from culture after CMV antigen stimulation. CDR3: CASSQAGTSGSGGSYNEQFF. The DNA of the CDR3 is TGCGCCAGCAGCCAAGCGGGGACTAGCGGGAGTGGGGGGTCCTACAATGAGCAGTTCTTC.